The next 27 T cell receptor beta chains were all read from a single sample in a study of blood T cells in healthy people across ages. For the second PCR, which ran for roughly 6 to 11 cycles, a sample-barcoded 5' primer and a J-beta primer mix were used. Via MiXCR, TCRdb re-called the 5' RACE reads, giving one row per CDR3 protein. The sample has around 1,500,000 distinct CDR3 sequences, roughly 45% seen once; the top ten hold roughly 7.9%. Sequences were obtained from blood. The receptor source for this set is a woman younger than 35 in good health.

This clonotype has a handful of counts. CDR3 region: CATSSTQVTAYEQYF. CDR3 DNA: TGTGCCACCAGCAGCACTCAGGTGACCGCCTACGAGCAGTACTTC. The chain carries TRBV15 and TRBJ2-7; no clear D. Germline values: CDR1 LNHNV, CDR2 YYDKDF (reference sequence). V dropped 3 bases and J dropped 2 bases, with 14 bases sitting between them. The length of the CDR3 is 15 residues.

This clonotype occurred a few times. The rearrangement links TRBV11-2 to TRBJ2-1, with D possibly being TRBD1 or TRBD2 (5 bases each). Trimming took off 0 bases at V and 7 bases at J, with 10 bases between the two ends. CDR3 length: 14 residues. Germline values: CDR1 SGHAT, CDR2 FQNNGV. CDR3 loop: CASSLEGTVNEQFF. The DNA of the CDR3 is TGTGCCAGCAGCTTAGAAGGGACCGTAAATGAGCAGTTCTTC.

Comment on this clonotype: Given a much more abundant clone one base away, this may be a read error. The V call is TRBV11-2, the J call TRBJ1-3; D might be TRBD1 (5 bases). The germline CDR1 and CDR2 sequences are SGHAT and FQNNGV. The CDR3 totals 14 residues. The CDR3 coding sequence is TGTGCCAGCAGCCAGACAGTCTCTGGAAACACCGTATATTTT. Its protein product is CASSQTVSGNTVYF.

This clonotype appeared a few times. The V and J genes are TRBV5-1 and TRBJ2-1, with a tentative D call TRBD2 (6 bases). CDR3 size: 11 residues. CDR1 and CDR2 from the germline V gene are SGHRS and YFSETQ. V gave up 4 bases and J gave up 10 bases, with 9 bases separating them. The CDR3 spells CASSREEEQFF. The DNA for the CDR3 is TGCGCCAGCAGCAGGGAGGAGGAGCAGTTCTTC.

This clonotype appeared a few times. This chain uses TRBV6-6 with TRBJ2-7; tentatively, D is TRBD1 or TRBD2 (6 bases each). The germline V gene has CDR1 MNHNY and CDR2 SVGAGI (reference sequence). V lost 7 bases and J 5 bases, leaving 12 bases between the germline ends. This CDR3 region has 12 residues. For the CDR3, the DNA is TGTGCCAGCAATGACAGGAGGGACGAGCAGTACTTC. The encoded protein is CASNDRRDEQYF.

This rearrangement joins TRBV15 to TRBJ2-7, with D maybe TRBD1 (6 bases). This CDR3 comprises 14 residues. CDR1 and CDR2 from the germline V gene are LNHNV and YYDKDF (reference sequence). The V end was cut by 1 base, the J end by 5 bases, with 12 bases between. CDR3 residues: CATSRGPGAHEQYF. The CDR3 nucleotides read TGTGCCACCAGCAGAGGTCCAGGGGCCCACGAGCAGTACTTC.

The chain links TRBV6-2 or TRBV6-3 to TRBJ2-7, with D maybe TRBD2 (5 bases). CDR3 length: 11 amino acids. V lost 6 bases to trimming and J lost 10 bases, with 13 bases between them. CDR1 MNHEY and CDR2 SVGEGT come from the germline V gene. This CDR3 reads CASSQAGGQYF. CDR3 nucleotide sequence: TGTGCCAGCAGCCAGGCGGGCGGACAGTACTTC.

The J gene is TRBJ2-3, the V gene TRBV6-5, with TRBD1 matching 7 bases. Germline CDR1 and CDR2: MNHEY and SVGAGI. There are 17 residues in the CDR3. Trimming removed 0 bases from V and 4 bases from J; junction bases left unmatched: 10. The CDR3 bases are TGTGCCAGCAGTTACTCGAATGCAGGGGGTGGACCAGATACGCAGTATTTT. This translates into CASSYSNAGGGPDTQYF.

The sample holds a few counts of this clonotype. CDR3: CASSLFLSGEQYF. The CDR3 bases are TGTGCCAGCAGTTTGTTCCTCTCCGGCGAGCAGTACTTC. J is TRBJ2-7 and V is TRBV28; no reliable D call. Trimming pared 3 bases from V and 6 bases from J, leaving 12 bases between. Germline values: CDR1 MDHEN, CDR2 SYDVKM. This CDR3 spans 13 amino acids.

This chain links TRBV6-6 with TRBJ2-2, with D maybe TRBD1 (6 bases). The length of the CDR3 is 14 residues. Germline CDR1 MNHNY, CDR2 SVGAGI (reference sequence). Trimming took off 8 bases at V and 4 bases at J, with 14 bases between the two ends. DNA of the CDR3: TGTGCCAGCCGTCCCAGGGGTTCCACCGGGGAGCTGTTTTTT. It translates to CASRPRGSTGELFF.

This clonotype occurred a few times. The chain employs TRBV24-1 and TRBJ2-3, with D uncertain. CDR3 length equals 13 residues. Germline CDR1 is KGHDR and CDR2 is SFDVKD. The V and J ends lost 6 bases and 4 bases respectively, with 10 bases between them. The CDR3 sequence: CATSNPLADTQYF. CDR3 DNA sequence: TGTGCCACCAGTAACCCTCTGGCAGATACGCAGTATTTT.

There are a few counts of this clonotype. CDR3 sequence (DNA): TGCAGTGCGGACCCGACAGGGAGGATCTACGAGCAGTACTTC. Translated, it gives CSADPTGRIYEQYF. The chain employs TRBV20-1 and TRBJ2-7; D possibly corresponds to TRBD1 (7 bases). Germline loops: CDR1 DFQATT, CDR2 SNEGSKA (reference sequence). V gave up 6 bases and J gave up 3 bases, with 18 bases separating them. The CDR3 has 14 amino acids.

The gene calls are TRBV2 and TRBJ1-4; D is perhaps TRBD1 (5 bases). Germline V CDR1 and CDR2: SNHLY, FYNNEI. The CDR3 is 13 residues long. Trimming left V 8 bases short and J 0 bases short, with 7 bases between. In nucleotides, the CDR3 is TGTGCCAGCGGGGGGGCAACTAATGAAAAACTGTTTTTT. Translating it yields CASGGATNEKLFF.

Only one count was recorded for this clonotype. The rearrangement joins TRBV12-3 or TRBV12-4 to TRBJ2-7; no clear D gene. Trimming took 2 bases from V and 2 from J, leaving 10 bases between them. The CDR3 extends over 14 amino acids. CDR3 region: CASSLPYTTYEQYF. The CDR3 DNA is TGTGCCAGCAGTTTACCGTACACAACCTACGAGCAGTACTTC.

This clonotype was counted a few times. This chain joins TRBV29-1 and TRBJ2-7, with TRBD1 matching 9 bases. Looked up from germline, CDR1 is SQVTM and CDR2 is ANQGSEA. Germline trimming cut 4 bases from V and 1 base from J; bases unmatched to any gene: 5. The CDR3 runs 14 residues. For the CDR3, the DNA is TGCAGCGTTGGTACAGGGGGCGAGTCCTACGAGCAGTACTTC. This sequence encodes CSVGTGGESYEQYF.

This clonotype was found a few times. The chain has TRBV7-9 and TRBJ2-1, with no clear D. Trimming left V 5 bases short and J 9 bases short, with 17 bases between. This CDR3 comprises 14 residues. The germline gives CDR1 SEHNR, CDR2 FQNEAQ (reference sequence). The CDR3 sequence: CASSTVRFPGEQFF. CDR3 nucleotides: TGTGCCAGCAGCACAGTCAGGTTCCCCGGTGAGCAGTTCTTC.

This clonotype was detected a few times. The chain recombines TRBV6-2 or TRBV6-3 with TRBJ2-3; D is unclear. Trimming shortened V by 0 bases and J by 10 bases, and 14 bases separated the two germline ends. The V gene's germline CDR1 is MNHEY and CDR2 SVGEGT. The CDR3 length is 14 residues. For the CDR3, the DNA is TGTGCCAGCAGTTACTCGGGCCCATTTCAAGCGCAGTATTTT. Its translation is CASSYSGPFQAQYF.

In this sample, this clonotype turned up a few times. The genes are TRBV6-1 and TRBJ2-7, with 10 bases fitting TRBD2. The length of the CDR3 is 15 residues. Germline CDR1 and CDR2: MNHNS and SASEGT. The V gene end was trimmed by 7 bases and the J gene end by 7 bases; junction bases not matched to a gene: 13. The CDR3 here is CASTHRASGRGEQYF. CDR3 bases: TGTGCCAGCACTCACCGGGCTAGCGGGAGAGGTGAGCAGTACTTC.

About this clonotype itself: Germline is not matched at one junction end, which may reflect a read error. The V gene is TRBV10-3, the J gene TRBJ1-6; weak D call: TRBD1 (6 bases). Germline CDR1 ENHRY, CDR2 SYGVKD. The CDR3 has 15 amino acids. CDR3 in amino acids: CAISGQGSYNLPLHF. CDR3 DNA: TGTGCCATCAGTGGCCAGGGGTCGTATAATTTACCCCTCCACTTT.

Here the CDR3 reads CASMGAGNIQYF. The CDR3 DNA is TGTGCCAGCATGGGGGCCGGAAACATTCAGTACTTC. V is TRBV25-1 and J is TRBJ2-4; D perhaps matches TRBD1 (6 bases). CDR1 and CDR2 from the germline V gene are MGHDK and SYGVNS. This CDR3 has 12 residues. Deletions cut 7 bases from V and 6 bases from J, with 10 bases between.

The chain is built from TRBV2 and TRBJ2-1, with D possibly matching TRBD1 (5 bases). Germline values: CDR1 SNHLY, CDR2 FYNNEI. CDR3 size: 12 residues. V lost 6 bases, J lost 8 bases, and 11 bases lay in between. CDR3 sequence: CASRSRVHEQFF. The DNA for the CDR3 is TGTGCCAGCAGAAGCAGGGTCCATGAGCAGTTCTTC. Drawing the rest from reference TRBV2 and TRBJ2-1, the complete variable domain is EPEVTQTPSHQVTQMGQEVILRCVPISNHLYFYWYRQILGQKVEFLVSFYNNEISEKSEIFDDQFSVERPDGSNFTLKIRSTKLEDSAMYFCASRSRVHEQFFGPGTRLTVL.

In the case of this clonotype: With a much larger clone just one base away, this may be a read error. The gene calls are TRBV29-1 and TRBJ2-1; no reliable D call. Per the germline V gene, CDR1 is SQVTM and CDR2 is ANQGSEA. The CDR3 covers 10 residues. Trimming took 7 bases from V and 13 from J, leaving 14 bases between them. The CDR3 here is CSAYQETQFF. CDR3 DNA: TGCAGCGCATATCAAGAGACCCAGTTCTTC.

The genes are TRBV13 and TRBJ2-1, with 9 bases that match TRBD2. Trimming at V came to 3 bases and at J to 4 bases, leaving 7 bases not matched to a gene. The CDR3 loop spans 16 amino acids. CDR1 and CDR2 from the germline V gene are PRHDT and FYEKMQ (reference sequence). CDR3 amino acids: CASSLTRLAAYNEQFF. The CDR3 DNA follows: TGTGCCAGCAGCTTGACTAGACTAGCGGCATACAATGAGCAGTTCTTC.

The J gene is TRBJ2-5, the V gene TRBV25-1; unclear D gene. The V end was cut by 5 bases, the J end by 11 bases, with 18 bases between. The CDR3 is 13 residues long. Looked up from germline, CDR1 is MGHDK and CDR2 is SYGVNS. CDR3 sequence: CASSPSHWGEQYF. For the CDR3, the DNA is TGTGCCAGCAGTCCCTCCCACTGGGGTGAGCAGTACTTC.

V and J are TRBV19 and TRBJ2-1; the match to TRBD2 covers 11 bases. Germline trimming cut 10 bases from V and 8 bases from J; bases unmatched to any gene: 16. The CDR3 is 16 residues long. Per germline, CDR1 LNHDA and CDR2 SQIVND (reference sequence). CDR3 amino acids: CATFPGLAVLRDEQFF. Written as DNA, the CDR3 is TGTGCCACATTCCCGGGACTAGCGGTCCTGAGGGATGAGCAGTTCTTC.

Only a few counts were recorded for this clonotype. The V call is TRBV9, the J call TRBJ1-2; the D is unclear. The CDR3 covers 16 residues. In germline, CDR1 is SGDLS, CDR2 YYNGEE. Between the trimmed V and J ends, which lost 4 bases and 9 bases, there was a span of 25 bases. DNA of the CDR3: TGTGCCAGCAGCCCCGGTGGGCCAGCCTTAACTATCAGCTACACCTTC. Amino acids: CASSPGGPALTISYTF.

This clonotype has a handful of counts. Here the CDR3 DNA reads TGCAGTCAGACTATGGAGTATGGCTACACCTTC. Translating gives CSQTMEYGYTF. This chain connects TRBV20-1 to TRBJ1-2; D ambiguous. CDR1 is DFQATT and CDR2 is SNEGSKA in the germline V gene (reference sequence). Between the trimmed V and J ends, which lost 8 bases and 5 bases, there was a span of 12 bases. The CDR3 has 11 residues.